The T cell receptor (beta chain) under discussion was sequenced for a study of shared clonotypes between healthy human individuals. Here immunoSEQ multiplex PCR was the method, and the copy in TCRdb shows in-frame clones only, minus some. This table has around 580,000 clones, roughly 98% appearing once. Trimming shortened V by 6 bases and J by 4 bases, and 12 bases separated the two germline ends. The length of the CDR3 is 14 residues. Germline CDR1 reads MDHEN; CDR2 reads SYDVKM. CD8 cells classed as naive were CD45RO-negative and positively selected for CCR7, excluding terminally differentiated effector memory CD45RA+ cells.

V usage is TRBV28 and J usage is TRBJ2-2; D uncertain. Sample: naive CD8+ T cells sorted from blood. This TCR came from a man younger than 40 in good health. This CDR3 reads CASRIPTLTGELFF. The CDR3 coding sequence is TGTGCCAGCAGGATCCCGACACTCACCGGGGAGCTGTTTTTT. Full variable domain (remainder filled in from reference TRBV28 and TRBJ2-2): DVKVTQSSRYLVKRTGEKVFLECVQDMDHENMFWYRQDPGLGLRLIYFSYDVKMKEKGDIPEGYSVSREKKERFSLILESASTNQTSMYLCASRIPTLTGELFFGEGSRLTVL.